The rows below give T cell receptor beta chains drawn from one sample of a study of cytomegalovirus exposure and HLA in healthy donors. Here immunoSEQ multiplex PCR was the method, and the copy in TCRdb shows in-frame clones only, minus some. The sample lists around 150,000 clones, roughly 76% occurring once. What was sequenced was PBMCs. These receptors were taken from a woman aged 45-65 years in good health and CMV-seronegative. CDR3s include the opening cysteine and the closing phenylalanine or tryptophan. A D gene is named only where the DNA matches it firmly. Size is omitted from some rows. Given values are once, few, many or a class for expanded clones.

V	size	D	J	CDR3	DNA
TRBV2	.	.	TRBJ1-2	CASRYSWGYTF	TGTGCCAGCAGGTACTCGTGGGGCTACACCTTC
TRBV7-2	.	TRBD2	TRBJ2-5	CASSFGLAEETQYF	TGTGCCAGCAGCTTTGGACTAGCGGAAGAGACCCAGTACTTC
TRBV11-2	.	.	TRBJ2-7	CASRQSGMGEQYF	TGTGCCAGCAGACAATCGGGAATGGGCGAGCAGTACTTC
TRBV6-1	.	.	TRBJ2-7	CASSEGPPGIYEQYF	TGTGCCAGCAGTGAAGGACCCCCAGGGATTTACGAGCAGTACTTC
TRBV25-1	once	.	TRBJ1-1	CASLEGATSPEAFF	TGTGCCAGCCTCGAAGGGGCGACCAGTCCTGAAGCTTTCTTT
TRBV2	.	TRBD1	TRBJ2-1	CASSPGTGFHNEQFF	TGTGCCAGCAGTCCCGGGACAGGGTTCCACAATGAGCAGTTCTTC
TRBV10-3	.	TRBD2	TRBJ2-1	CAIRTVAGGYNEQFF	TGTGCCATCAGAACTGTGGCGGGGGGCTACAATGAGCAGTTCTTC
TRBV5-1	.	.	TRBJ2-1	CASSLKLAGGGDEQFF	TGCGCCAGCAGCTTGAAACTAGCTGGGGGAGGAGATGAGCAGTTCTTC
TRBV27	once	.	TRBJ1-2	CASSLSQGNYGYTF	TGTGCCAGCAGTTTATCTCAGGGCAACTATGGCTACACCTTC
TRBV11-3	few	TRBD2	TRBJ2-3	CASSLGTSGGATDTQYF	TGTGCCAGCAGCTTAGGAACTAGCGGGGGGGCCACAGATACGCAGTATTTT
TRBV18	.	.	TRBJ2-5	CASSPPGNQETQYF	TGTGCCAGCTCACCCCCAGGCAACCAAGAGACCCAGTACTTC
TRBV7-2	few	TRBD1	TRBJ1-2	CASSAHRGSGYGYTF	TGTGCCAGCAGCGCGCACAGGGGGAGTGGATATGGCTACACCTTC
TRBV10-3	.	.	TRBJ1-1	CAIAEGTEAFF	TGTGCCATCGCCGAGGGCACTGAAGCTTTCTTT
TRBV7-2	.	.	TRBJ2-2	CASSTQGLELFF	TGTGCCAGCAGCACACAGGGCCTAGAGCTGTTTTTT
TRBV5-1	few	.	TRBJ2-7	CASSSIPGSEQYF	TGCGCCAGCAGCTCAATTCCAGGGTCCGAGCAGTACTTC
TRBV5-1	.	TRBD2	TRBJ2-2	CASSLGLAIGELFF	TGCGCCAGCAGCTTGGGACTAGCTATCGGGGAGCTGTTTTTT
TRBV11-3	once	.	TRBJ2-2	CASSSLRTGELFF	TGTGCCAGCAGCTCCCTTCGGACCGGGGAGCTGTTTTTT
TRBV19	.	.	TRBJ2-2	CASRDSGDPLSNTGELFF	TGTGCCAGTAGGGACTCAGGGGACCCCCTTTCGAACACCGGGGAGCTGTTTTTT
TRBV7-9	.	.	TRBJ1-2	CASSLVGSGYTF	TGTGCCAGCAGCTTAGTGGGGAGCGGCTACACCTTC
TRBV5-6	.	TRBD2	TRBJ2-7	CASSSSAAGTGYEQYF	TGTGCCAGCAGCTCCTCTGCAGCGGGGACGGGCTACGAGCAGTACTTC
TRBV10-2	.	.	TRBJ1-6	CASSERGSDSPLHF	TGCGCCAGCAGTGAGAGAGGTTCCGATTCACCCCTCCACTTT
TRBV14	.	.	TRBJ1-1	CASSQTWTADTKVNTEAFF	TGTGCCAGCAGCCAAACCTGGACAGCAGACACTAAAGTGAACACTGAAGCTTTCTTT
TRBV7-2	.	.	TRBJ1-2	CASSFSLDEGGYTF	TGTGCCAGCAGCTTCTCCCTCGACGAGGGAGGCTACACCTTC
TRBV5-6	.	.	TRBJ1-2	CASSLNRNYGYTF	TGTGCCAGCAGCTTGAACAGGAACTATGGCTACACCTTC
TRBV19	.	.	TRBJ2-5	CASSSRETQYF	TGTGCCAGTAGCTCACGGGAGACCCAGTACTTC
TRBV28	once	.	TRBJ1-1	CASSTPGVWTEAFF	TGTGCCAGCAGTACCCCCGGGGTGTGGACTGAAGCTTTCTTT
TRBV10-3	.	TRBD2	TRBJ2-3	CATQRGSVEDTQYF	TGTGCCACCCAGCGGGGAAGTGTGGAAGATACGCAGTATTTT
TRBV4-2	.	TRBD1	TRBJ1-1	CASSQAYLAQGRTEAFF	TGTGCCAGCAGCCAAGCCTATTTAGCACAGGGGCGGACTGAAGCTTTCTTT
TRBV7-8	.	TRBD2	TRBJ2-7	CASSLVRGGGTHEQYF	TGTGCCAGCAGCTTAGTTCGGGGCGGGGGTACCCACGAGCAGTACTTC
TRBV25-1	once	.	TRBJ1-1	CANVATGKDTEAFF	TGTGCCAACGTCGCCACAGGGAAGGACACTGAAGCTTTCTTT
TRBV11-3	once	TRBD2	TRBJ2-1	CASSLEGTSGGAQYNEQFF	TGTGCCAGCAGCTTAGAAGGGACTAGCGGGGGGGCGCAATACAATGAGCAGTTCTTC
TRBV11-3	.	TRBD2	TRBJ2-3	CASSLTSGGTDTQYF	TGTGCCAGCAGCTTAACTAGCGGGGGCACAGATACGCAGTATTTT
TRBV6-5	.	.	TRBJ1-1	CASRDKTEAFF	TGTGCCAGCAGAGACAAGACTGAAGCTTTCTTT
TRBV7-8	.	.	TRBJ1-3	CASSLSGGSTGNTIYF	TGTGCCAGCAGCTTATCGGGCGGGAGCACTGGAAACACCATATATTTT
TRBV30	.	.	TRBJ1-1	CAWSNWGGTEAFF	TGTGCCTGGTCTAATTGGGGGGGGACTGAAGCTTTCTTT
TRBV6-6	.	.	TRBJ2-5	CAIGGVEETQYF	TGTGCCATAGGAGGGGTCGAAGAGACCCAGTACTTC
TRBV7-2	.	.	TRBJ1-5	CASSLDGSRNQPQHF	TGTGCCAGCAGCTTAGACGGGAGCAGGAATCAGCCCCAGCATTTT
TRBV28	.	.	TRBJ1-5	CASDRPGNGPQPQHF	TGTGCCAGCGATCGCCCCGGGAACGGTCCACAGCCCCAGCATTTT
TRBV5-1	.	TRBD1	TRBJ1-6	CASSLAGTVDLHF	TGCGCCAGCAGCTTGGCGGGGACAGTCGACCTCCACTTT
TRBV28	.	.	TRBJ1-2	CASSLGQGGGYTF	TGTGCCAGCAGTTTAGGGCAGGGCGGAGGCTACACCTTC
TRBV27	.	TRBD1	TRBJ1-2	CASSFQGAGYGYTF	TGTGCCAGCAGTTTTCAGGGGGCGGGCTATGGCTACACCTTC
TRBV30	once	.	TRBJ1-6	CAWSRDPNSPLHF	TGTGCCTGGAGTCGGGATCCGAATTCACCCCTCCACTTT
TRBV28	few	.	TRBJ1-5	CASRADSNQPQHF	TGTGCCAGCAGGGCCGATAGCAATCAGCCCCAGCATTTT
TRBV9	.	TRBD1	TRBJ2-7	CASSANPTGPSSYEQYF	TGTGCCAGCAGCGCAAATCCGACAGGGCCGAGCTCCTACGAGCAGTACTTC
TRBV11-3	.	TRBD1	TRBJ2-7	CASSPRTGVSYEQYF	TGTGCCAGCAGTCCGCGGACAGGGGTCTCCTACGAGCAGTACTTC
TRBV6-7	.	.	TRBJ2-1	CASKGGPWDEQFF	TGTGCCAGCAAGGGGGGGCCCTGGGATGAGCAGTTCTTC
TRBV19	.	.	TRBJ1-1	CASSINADTEAFF	TGTGCCAGTAGTATTAATGCAGACACTGAAGCTTTCTTT
TRBV29-1	.	.	TRBJ1-2	CSVAGDDGYTF	TGCAGCGTTGCAGGGGACGATGGCTACACCTTC
TRBV6-1	few	.	TRBJ1-1	CASEENTEAFF	TGTGCCAGCGAGGAGAACACTGAAGCTTTCTTT
TRBV5-5	few	.	TRBJ1-4	CASSPGVSTGTNEKLFF	TGTGCCAGCAGCCCGGGAGTCTCCACGGGCACTAATGAAAAACTGTTTTTT
TRBV7-2	.	TRBD1	TRBJ1-1	CASSPDRDRYTEAFF	TGTGCCAGCAGTCCCGACCGGGACAGATACACTGAAGCTTTCTTT
TRBV5-1	.	.	TRBJ2-6	CASSQDSGANVLTF	TGCGCCAGCTCACAGGACTCTGGGGCCAACGTCCTGACTTTC
TRBV14	.	.	TRBJ2-5	CASSQESGRTQYF	TGTGCCAGCAGCCAAGAATCAGGGCGGACCCAGTACTTC
TRBV7-8	.	.	TRBJ2-7	CASSLVGGEPYEQYF	TGTGCCAGCAGCTTAGTCGGCGGGGAGCCCTACGAGCAGTACTTC